The present T cell receptor (beta chain) was sequenced within a study of shared clonotypes between healthy human individuals. Study outcomes and limitations: Relative to clonotypes present in all four donors, those not shared had lower generation probabilities.

CD45RO-negative, CCR7-positively selected cells formed the naive CD8 fraction, excluding terminally differentiated effector memory CD45RA+ cells. The table came from immunoSEQ multiplex PCR; TCRdb's copy has only in-frame clones and leaves some out. Among about 2 million clones, around 96% were seen once, and the ten largest hold 1.2%. This clone appeared once. Its antigen is not known. A junction boundary mismatches the germline segment, possibly from a read error. CDR1 and CDR2 from the germline V gene are GTSNPN and SVGIG (reference sequence). The CDR3 is 14 amino acids. The rearrangement links TRBV30 to TRBJ2-1; no definite D call. The source is a young man in good health. Material for sequencing was naive CD8+ T cells sorted from blood. The DNA for the CDR3 is TGTGCCTGGAGTGAGAGTAGCTCCAACAATGAGCAGTTCTTC. It codes for CAWSESSSNNEQFF. Full variable domain (missing parts from reference TRBV30 and TRBJ2-1): SQTIHQWPATLVQPVGSPLSLECTVEGTSNPNLYWYRQAAGRGLQLLFYSVGIGQISSEVPQNLSASRPQDRQFILSSKKLLLSDSGFYLCAWSESSSNNEQFFGPGTRLTVL.